This T cell receptor (beta chain) emerged from a study of blood T cell repertoires in COVID-19. This clone has a handful of counts. Method: immunoSEQ multiplex PCR; TCRdb's copy keeps in-frame clones and lacks some. The data contain about 330,000 clones, around 87% of them seen just once; the ten biggest clones take up about 5%. There are 15 residues in the CDR3. V lost 2 bases, J lost 4 bases, and 14 bases lay in between. In germline, CDR1 is MNHEY, CDR2 SVGAGI. This rearrangement joins TRBV6-5 to TRBJ1-2; D not resolved. Material for sequencing was PBMCs or T cells enriched from blood (not recorded which). The clonotype originates from a woman in her twenties or thirties who had recovered from COVID-19. The DNA for the CDR3 is TGTGCCAGCAGTTACGGACTGAACGGGATCTATGGCTACACCTTC. Protein sequence: CASSYGLNGIYGYTF.